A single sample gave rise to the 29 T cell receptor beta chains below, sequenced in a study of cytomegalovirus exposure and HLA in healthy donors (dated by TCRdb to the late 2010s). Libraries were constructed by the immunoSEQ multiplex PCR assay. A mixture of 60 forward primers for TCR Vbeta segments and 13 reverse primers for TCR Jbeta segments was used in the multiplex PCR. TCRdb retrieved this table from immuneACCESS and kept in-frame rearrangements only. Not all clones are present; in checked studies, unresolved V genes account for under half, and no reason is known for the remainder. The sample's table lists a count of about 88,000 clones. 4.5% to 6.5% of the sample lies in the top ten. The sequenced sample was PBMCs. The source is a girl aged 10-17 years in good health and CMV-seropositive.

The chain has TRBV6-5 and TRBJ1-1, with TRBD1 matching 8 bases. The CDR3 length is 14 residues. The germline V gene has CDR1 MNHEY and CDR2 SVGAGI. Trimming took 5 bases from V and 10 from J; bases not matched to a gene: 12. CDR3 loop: CASSPSDRGSGAFF. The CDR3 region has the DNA TGTGCCAGCAGTCCCTCAGACAGGGGATCAGGAGCTTTCTTT.

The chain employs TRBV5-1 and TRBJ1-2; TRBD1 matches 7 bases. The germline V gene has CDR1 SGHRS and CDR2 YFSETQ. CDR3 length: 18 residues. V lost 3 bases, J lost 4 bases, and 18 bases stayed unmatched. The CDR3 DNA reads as TGCGCCAGCAGCTCCAGACGGGAACCGACAGGGCCTAGCTATGGCTACACCTTC. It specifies CASSSRREPTGPSYGYTF.

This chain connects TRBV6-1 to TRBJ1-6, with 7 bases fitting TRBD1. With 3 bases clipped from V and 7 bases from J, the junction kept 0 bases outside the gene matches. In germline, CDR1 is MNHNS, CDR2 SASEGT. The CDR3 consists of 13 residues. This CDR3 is CASSDRGNSPLHF. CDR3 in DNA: TGTGCCAGCAGTGACAGGGGGAATTCACCCCTCCACTTT.

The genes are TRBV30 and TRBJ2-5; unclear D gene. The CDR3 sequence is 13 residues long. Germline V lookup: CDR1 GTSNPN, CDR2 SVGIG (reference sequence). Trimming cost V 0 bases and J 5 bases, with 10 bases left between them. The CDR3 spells CAWSVSLQETQYF. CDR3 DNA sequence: TGTGCCTGGAGTGTAAGTTTACAGGAGACCCAGTACTTC.

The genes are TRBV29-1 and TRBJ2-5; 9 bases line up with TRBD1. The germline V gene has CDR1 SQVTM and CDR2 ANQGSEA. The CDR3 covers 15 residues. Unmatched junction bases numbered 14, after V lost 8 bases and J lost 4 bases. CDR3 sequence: CSLRGDRVPGETQYF. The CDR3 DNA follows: TGCAGCCTTCGGGGGGACAGGGTCCCGGGAGAGACCCAGTACTTC.

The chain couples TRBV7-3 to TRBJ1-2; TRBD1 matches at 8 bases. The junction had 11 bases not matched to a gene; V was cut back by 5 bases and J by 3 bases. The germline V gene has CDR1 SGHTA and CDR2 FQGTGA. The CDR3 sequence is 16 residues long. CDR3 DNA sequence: TGTGCCAGCAGCCGGAGGGCAGGGGGCGGGGACTATGGCTACACCTTC. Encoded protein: CASSRRAGGGDYGYTF.

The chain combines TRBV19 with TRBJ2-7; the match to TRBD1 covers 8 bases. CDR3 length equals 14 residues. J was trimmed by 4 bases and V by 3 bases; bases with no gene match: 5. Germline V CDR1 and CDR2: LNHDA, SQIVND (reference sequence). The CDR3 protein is CASSIRTGHYEQYV. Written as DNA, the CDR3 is TGTGCCAGTAGTATCAGGACAGGGCATTACGAGCAGTACGTC.

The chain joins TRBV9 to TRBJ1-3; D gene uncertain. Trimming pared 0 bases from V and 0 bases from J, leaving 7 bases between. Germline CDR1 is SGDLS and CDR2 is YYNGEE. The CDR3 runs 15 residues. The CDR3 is CASSVGAVSGNTIYF. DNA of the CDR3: TGTGCCAGCAGCGTAGGAGCGGTCTCTGGAAACACCATATATTTT.

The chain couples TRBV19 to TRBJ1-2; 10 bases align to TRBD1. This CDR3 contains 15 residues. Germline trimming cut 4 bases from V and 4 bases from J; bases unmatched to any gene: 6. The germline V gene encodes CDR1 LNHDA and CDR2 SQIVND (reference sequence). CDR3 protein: CASSKRQGAGYGYTF. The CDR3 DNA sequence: TGTGCCAGTAGTAAGAGACAGGGGGCCGGCTATGGCTACACCTTC.

CDR3 nucleotide sequence: TGTGCCAGCAGCTCCAGGGTGGCCGAGCAGTACGTC. Translating gives CASSSRVAEQYV. The V call is TRBV7-8, the J call TRBJ2-7, with a weak D call TRBD1 (5 bases). Germline V gives CDR1 SGHVS, CDR2 FQNEAQ. The CDR3 has 12 amino acids. The V end lost 4 bases, the J end lost 6 bases, and 10 bases lay between the germline ends.

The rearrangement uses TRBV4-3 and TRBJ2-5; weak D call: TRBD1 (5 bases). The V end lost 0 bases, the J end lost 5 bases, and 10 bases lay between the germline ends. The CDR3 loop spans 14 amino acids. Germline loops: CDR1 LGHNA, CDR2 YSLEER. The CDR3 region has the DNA TGCGCCAGCAGCCAAGAAAGGGGTTGGGAGACCCAGTACTTC. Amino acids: CASSQERGWETQYF.

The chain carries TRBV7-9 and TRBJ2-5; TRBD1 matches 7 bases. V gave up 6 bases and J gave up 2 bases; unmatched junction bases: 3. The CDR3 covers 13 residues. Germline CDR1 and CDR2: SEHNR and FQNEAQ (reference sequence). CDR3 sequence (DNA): TGTGCCAGCAGACAGGGGCCACAAGAGACCCAGTACTTC. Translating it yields CASRQGPQETQYF.

CDR3 residues: CASSLAVSGFNSPLHF. The CDR3, as DNA: TGTGCCAGCAGCTTGGCCGTTTCAGGTTTTAATTCACCCCTCCACTTT. V usage is TRBV5-4 and J usage is TRBJ1-6; D unclear. Trimming removed 0 bases from V and 6 bases from J, with 13 bases in between. CDR1 is SGHNT, CDR2 YYREEE, per germline (reference sequence). The CDR3 contains 16 residues.

The CDR3 loop reads CAWNIVSAYEQYF. Written as DNA, the CDR3 is TGTGCCTGGAATATCGTTAGCGCCTACGAGCAGTACTTC. The genes are TRBV30 and TRBJ2-7; D might be TRBD2 (5 bases). This CDR3 has 13 amino acids. Germline CDR1 and CDR2: GTSNPN and SVGIG (reference sequence). V gave up 4 bases and J gave up 2 bases, with 12 bases separating them. Full variable domain (rest looked up from reference TRBV30 and TRBJ2-7): SQTIHQWPATLVQPVGSPLSLECTVEGTSNPNLYWYRQAAGRGLQLLFYSVGIGQISSEVPQNLSASRPQDRQFILSSKKLLLSDSGFYLCAWNIVSAYEQYFGPGTRLTVT.

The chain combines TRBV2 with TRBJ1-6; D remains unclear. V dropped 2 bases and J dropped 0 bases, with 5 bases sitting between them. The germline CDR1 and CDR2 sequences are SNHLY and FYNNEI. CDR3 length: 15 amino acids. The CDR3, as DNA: TGTGCCAGCAGTGAACGGGGCTCCTATAATTCACCCCTCCACTTT. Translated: CASSERGSYNSPLHF.

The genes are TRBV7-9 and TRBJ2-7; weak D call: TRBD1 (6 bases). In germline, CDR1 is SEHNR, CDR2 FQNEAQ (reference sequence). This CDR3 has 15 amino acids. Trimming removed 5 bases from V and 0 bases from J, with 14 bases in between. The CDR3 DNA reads TGTGCCAGCAGCAAGGGACATCCGAGCTCCTACGAGCAGTACTTC. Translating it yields CASSKGHPSSYEQYF.

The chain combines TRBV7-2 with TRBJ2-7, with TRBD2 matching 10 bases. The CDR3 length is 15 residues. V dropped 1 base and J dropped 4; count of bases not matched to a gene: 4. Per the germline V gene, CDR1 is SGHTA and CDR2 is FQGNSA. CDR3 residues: CASSLEPGLAYEQYF. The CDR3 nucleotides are TGTGCCAGCAGCTTAGAGCCGGGACTAGCGTACGAGCAGTACTTC.

The CDR3 DNA follows: TGTGCCAGTGGGAGGACAGGGGGCGGTCAGCCCCAGCATTTT. This codes for CASGRTGGGQPQHF. The chain carries TRBV28 and TRBJ1-5, with 11 bases aligning to TRBD1. Per germline, CDR1 MDHEN and CDR2 SYDVKM. The CDR3 runs to 14 residues. V was pared by 9 bases and J by 6 bases, with 7 bases of the junction left unmatched.

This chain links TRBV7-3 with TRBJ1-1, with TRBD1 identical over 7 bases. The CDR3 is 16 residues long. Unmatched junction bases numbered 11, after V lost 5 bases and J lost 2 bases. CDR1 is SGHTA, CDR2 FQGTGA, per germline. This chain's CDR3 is CASSVDRVRYNTEAFF. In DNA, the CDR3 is TGTGCCAGCAGCGTAGACAGGGTTCGGTATAACACTGAAGCTTTCTTT.

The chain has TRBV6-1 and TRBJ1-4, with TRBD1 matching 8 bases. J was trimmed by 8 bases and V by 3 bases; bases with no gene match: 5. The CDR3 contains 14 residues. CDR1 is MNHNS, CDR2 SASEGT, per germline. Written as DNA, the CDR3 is TGTGCCAGCAGTGATTTATCAGGGGGCGAAAAACTGTTTTTT. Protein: CASSDLSGGEKLFF.

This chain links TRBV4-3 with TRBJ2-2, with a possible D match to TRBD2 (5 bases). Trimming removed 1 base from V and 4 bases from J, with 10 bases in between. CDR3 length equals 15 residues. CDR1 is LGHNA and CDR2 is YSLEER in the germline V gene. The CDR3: CASSQGLEGTGELFF. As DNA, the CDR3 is TGCGCCAGCAGCCAAGGTCTAGAGGGCACCGGGGAGCTGTTTTTT.

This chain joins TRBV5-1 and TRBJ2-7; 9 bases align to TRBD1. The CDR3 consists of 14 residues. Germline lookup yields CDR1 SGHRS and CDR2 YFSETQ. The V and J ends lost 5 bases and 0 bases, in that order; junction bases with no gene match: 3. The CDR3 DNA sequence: TGCGCCAGCAGGGAGACAGGGGGCTCCTACGAGCAGTACTTC. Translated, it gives CASRETGGSYEQYF. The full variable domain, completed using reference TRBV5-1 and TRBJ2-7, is KAGVTQTPRYLIKTRGQQVTLSCSPISGHRSVSWYQQTPGQGLQFLFEYFSETQRNKGNFPGRFSGRQFSNSRSEMNVSTLELGDSALYLCASRETGGSYEQYFGPGTRLTVT.

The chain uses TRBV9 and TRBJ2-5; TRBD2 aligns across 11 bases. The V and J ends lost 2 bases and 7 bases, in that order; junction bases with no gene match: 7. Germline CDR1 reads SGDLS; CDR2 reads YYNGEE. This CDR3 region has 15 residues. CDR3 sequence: CASSVTLAGEGTQYF. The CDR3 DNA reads TGTGCCAGCAGCGTCACACTAGCGGGGGAAGGGACCCAGTACTTC.

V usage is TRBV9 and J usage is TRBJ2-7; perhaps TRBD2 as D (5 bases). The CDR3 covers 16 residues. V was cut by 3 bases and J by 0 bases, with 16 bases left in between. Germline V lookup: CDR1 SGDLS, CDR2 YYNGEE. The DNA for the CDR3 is TGTGCCAGCAGCGCAGAGAGGGTCGCGGACTCCTACGAGCAGTACTTC. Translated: CASSAERVADSYEQYF.

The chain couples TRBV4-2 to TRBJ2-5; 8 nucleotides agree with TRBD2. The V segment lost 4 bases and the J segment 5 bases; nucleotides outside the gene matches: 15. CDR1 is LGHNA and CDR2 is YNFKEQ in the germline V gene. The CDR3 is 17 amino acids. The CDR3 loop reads CASSPEGNGGDSETQYF. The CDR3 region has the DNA TGTGCCAGCAGCCCAGAGGGGAACGGGGGGGATTCGGAGACCCAGTACTTC.

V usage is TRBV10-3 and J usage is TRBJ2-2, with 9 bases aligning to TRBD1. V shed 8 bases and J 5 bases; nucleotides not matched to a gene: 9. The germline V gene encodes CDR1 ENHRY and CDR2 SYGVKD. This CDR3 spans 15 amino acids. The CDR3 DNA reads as TGTGCCATCCGCGGGGCACAGGGGGCGACCGGGGAGCTGTTTTTT. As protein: CAIRGAQGATGELFF.

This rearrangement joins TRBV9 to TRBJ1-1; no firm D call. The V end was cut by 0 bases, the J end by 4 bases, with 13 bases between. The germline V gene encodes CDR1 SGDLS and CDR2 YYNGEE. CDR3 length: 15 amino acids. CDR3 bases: TGTGCCAGCAGCGTAGTAGAGGGAGGTGGCACTGAAGCTTTCTTT. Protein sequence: CASSVVEGGGTEAFF.

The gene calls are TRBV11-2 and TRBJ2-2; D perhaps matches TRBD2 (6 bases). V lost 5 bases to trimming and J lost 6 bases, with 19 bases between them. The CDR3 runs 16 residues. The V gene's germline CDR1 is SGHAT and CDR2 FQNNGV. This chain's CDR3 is CASSTGDWYLAGELFF. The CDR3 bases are TGTGCCAGCAGCACCGGGGACTGGTATCTAGCCGGGGAGCTGTTTTTT.

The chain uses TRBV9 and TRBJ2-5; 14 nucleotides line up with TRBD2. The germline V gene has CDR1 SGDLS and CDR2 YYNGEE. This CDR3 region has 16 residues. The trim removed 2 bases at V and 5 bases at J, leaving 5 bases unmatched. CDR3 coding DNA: TGTGCCAGCAGCGTGGAGGGACTAGCGGGGGCGGAGACCCAGTACTTC. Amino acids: CASSVEGLAGAETQYF.